A single sample is the source of the 28 T cell receptor beta chains below, sequenced in a study of CD8 T cells in Susac syndrome. RNA in amounts of roughly 0.5 to 1 ug was reverse transcribed with random hexamers. TCRdb analysed the immunoSEQ multiplex PCR reads with MiXCR anew, one entry per CDR3 protein. Of approximately 190,000 distinct CDR3 sequences in the sample, about 95% were seen once. Sequenced input: CD8+ T cells from PBMCs. These receptors all come from a human donor with Susac syndrome.

The rearrangement links TRBV30 to TRBJ1-6; D not resolved. The CDR3 has 13 amino acids. CDR1 is GTSNPN, CDR2 SVGIG, per germline (reference sequence). Trimming removed 3 bases at V and 7 bases at J, with 10 bases between. The CDR3 protein is CAWSNRNNSPLHF. The CDR3 DNA sequence: TGTGCCTGGAGCAACAGAAACAATTCACCCCTCCACTTT.

The chain carries TRBV19 and TRBJ1-5, with D possibly being TRBD1 (5 bases). Trimming shortened V by 5 bases and J by 0 bases, and 11 bases separated the two germline ends. There are 15 residues in the CDR3. Germline V CDR1 and CDR2: LNHDA, SQIVND (reference sequence). The CDR3 reads CASSSRDYSNQPQHF. CDR3 nucleotides: TGTGCCAGTAGTTCCAGGGATTATAGCAATCAGCCCCAGCATTTT.

The chain couples TRBV12-5 to TRBJ1-1; D may be TRBD1 (6 bases). Germline V CDR1 and CDR2: LGHNT, FRNRAP. The ends were cut back, 2 bases at V and 6 bases at J, with 16 bases in the middle. The CDR3 is 15 residues long. CDR3 in DNA: TGTGCTAGTGGTTTGATTTATAACAGGGTCTCTGAAGCTTTCTTT. Translated: CASGLIYNRVSEAFF. Looking up the rest from reference TRBV12-5 and TRBJ1-1 gives the full variable domain: DARVTQTPRHKVTEMGQEVTMRCQPILGHNTVFWYRQTMMQGLELLAYFRNRAPLDDSGMPKDRFSAEMPDATLATLKIQPSEPRDSAVYFCASGLIYNRVSEAFFGQGTRLTVV.

The V and J genes are TRBV11-2 and TRBJ2-3; 7 bases line up with TRBD2. The germline gives CDR1 SGHAT, CDR2 FQNNGV. This CDR3 has 17 amino acids. Unmatched junction bases numbered 10, after V lost 3 bases and J lost 1 base. The CDR3 nucleotides are TGTGCCAGCAGCTTTGGTGCCTCGGGGGGACGCACAGATACGCAGTATTTT. Encoded protein: CASSFGASGGRTDTQYF.

The rearrangement uses TRBV10-3 and TRBJ1-5; 7 nucleotides align to TRBD1. Trimming took 6 bases from V and 6 from J; bases not matched to a gene: 5. The length of the CDR3 is 13 residues. The V gene's germline CDR1 is ENHRY and CDR2 SYGVKD. CDR3 in DNA: TGTGCCATCAGCCCCGACAGGGTTCAGCCCCAGCATTTT. Translation: CAISPDRVQPQHF.

This chain joins TRBV1 and TRBJ2-2; the table gives TRBD1 as D, unverified against the DNA. TRBV1 is described as a pseudogene. The CDR3 contains 14 residues. As DNA, the CDR3 is TGCACCAGCAGCCAAGACGGGGGTACCGGGGAGCTGTTTTTT. It codes for CTSSQDGGTGELFF.

CDR3 nucleotides: TGTGCCAGCAGCTTTCCCTTAGGGGGTAACTATGGCTACACCTTC. This gives the protein CASSFPLGGNYGYTF. The chain uses TRBV7-9 and TRBJ1-2, with D possibly being TRBD1 (6 bases). The V and J ends lost 3 bases and 1 base respectively, with 12 bases between them. The CDR3 has 15 residues. Germline V gene sequence: CDR1 SEHNR, CDR2 FQNEAQ (reference sequence).

V is TRBV2 and J is TRBJ2-1; D is uncertain. The CDR3 is 15 residues long. Germline CDR1 is SNHLY and CDR2 is FYNNEI. V was pared by 5 bases and J by 0 bases, with 11 bases between. The CDR3 spells CASSTDKSSYNEQFF. The CDR3 DNA is TGTGCCAGCAGTACAGACAAGAGCTCCTACAATGAGCAGTTCTTC.

This chain uses TRBV5-6 with TRBJ2-3, with 12 bases aligning to TRBD2. The V gene end was trimmed by 3 bases and the J gene end by 6 bases; junction bases not matched to a gene: 8. Germline V gene sequence: CDR1 SGHDT, CDR2 YYEEEE. This CDR3 spans 16 amino acids. The CDR3 loop reads CASSSDLAGGPDTQYF. The CDR3 nucleotides are TGTGCCAGCAGCTCGGACCTAGCGGGAGGGCCTGATACGCAGTATTTT.

CDR3 sequence (DNA): TGCAGTGCTAGACGCCCGCTGAACTCTGGAAACACCATATATTTT. This sequence encodes CSARRPLNSGNTIYF. The gene calls are TRBV20-1 and TRBJ1-3; D unclear. The CDR3 length is 15 residues. Germline lookup yields CDR1 DFQATT and CDR2 SNEGSKA (reference sequence). V was clipped by 2 bases and J by 0 bases, with 11 bases between them.

The chain uses TRBV5-1 and TRBJ2-7; D is possibly TRBD1 or TRBD2 (5 bases each). This CDR3 is built from 16 residues. The germline V gene encodes CDR1 SGHRS and CDR2 YFSETQ. The V end lost 6 bases, the J end lost 0 bases, and 19 bases lay between the germline ends. As DNA, the CDR3 is TGCGCCAGCACCCCCCCCGGGGACGTGAGCTCCTACGAGCAGTACTTC. This translates into CASTPPGDVSSYEQYF.

In nucleotides, the CDR3 is TGTGCCAGCGCCCCCCAGAGAGTGAACACCGGGGAGCTGTTTTTT. Translation: CASAPQRVNTGELFF. The chain couples TRBV28 to TRBJ2-2; D remains unclear. The V gene's germline CDR1 is MDHEN and CDR2 SYDVKM. This CDR3 is built from 15 residues. The V end was cut by 8 bases, the J end by 1 base, with 14 bases between.

The chain carries TRBV29-1 and TRBJ2-7; possible D gene TRBD1, 6 bases. CDR3 length: 11 amino acids. The V gene's germline CDR1 is SQVTM and CDR2 ANQGSEA. The V end lost 5 bases, the J end lost 3 bases, and 8 bases lay between the germline ends. The CDR3 region has the DNA TGCAGCGTTCAGGACAGCTACGAGCAGTACTTC. Amino acid sequence: CSVQDSYEQYF.

V and J are TRBV4-2 and TRBJ1-6; 7 bases fit TRBD1. CDR3 length equals 19 residues. V was pared by 0 bases and J by 4 bases, with 12 bases of the junction left unmatched. Germline V CDR1 and CDR2: LGHNA, YNFKEQ. CDR3 protein: CASSQDSGQEDWYNSPLHF. The CDR3 DNA is TGTGCCAGCAGCCAAGATTCTGGACAGGAGGATTGGTATAATTCACCCCTCCACTTT.

The chain carries TRBV12-3 or TRBV12-4 and TRBJ1-2; D is unclear. Deletions cut 7 bases from V and 2 bases from J, with 17 bases between. CDR3 length: 15 residues. In nucleotides, the CDR3 is TGTGCCAGCACCGAAATGAGTACAGCAAACTATGGCTACACCTTC. Its translation is CASTEMSTANYGYTF.

This clonotype appeared once. The chain carries TRBV28 and TRBJ2-7; 11 bases match TRBD2. The CDR3 is 16 residues long. CDR1 and CDR2 (germline): MDHEN, SYDVKM. The V segment lost 3 bases and the J segment 2 bases; nucleotides outside the gene matches: 6. CDR3 bases: TGTGCCAGCAGTTTCCCAGGGACTAGCGGTGCCTACGAGCAGTACTTC. This translates into CASSFPGTSGAYEQYF. The full variable domain, in which reference TRBV28 and TRBJ2-7 provide the parts outside the CDR3, is DVKVTQSSRYLVKRTGEKVFLECVQDMDHENMFWYRQDPGLGLRLIYFSYDVKMKEKGDIPEGYSVSREKKERFSLILESASTNQTSMYLCASSFPGTSGAYEQYFGPGTRLTVT.

The CDR3 bases are TGTGCCAGTAGTATCGAGTTGAACACTGAAGCTTTCTTT. It translates to CASSIELNTEAFF. This rearrangement joins TRBV19 to TRBJ1-1; D is undetermined. The germline V and J ends were trimmed by 3 bases and 0 bases, with 5 bases remaining between them. The CDR3 is made up of 13 amino acids. Germline-derived CDR1 and CDR2 are LNHDA and SQIVND (reference sequence).

This clonotype was picked up one time. The chain is built from TRBV12-3 or TRBV12-4 and TRBJ1-1; TRBD1 is a possible D gene (5 bases). V shed 6 bases and J shed 7 bases, with 24 bases lying between them. CDR3 length equals 16 residues. The CDR3 DNA sequence: TGTGCCAGCAGACCCTCGGACAATCCCTGGGTGGGTGAAGCTTTCTTT. It specifies CASRPSDNPWVGEAFF.

The gene calls are TRBV30 and TRBJ2-3, with TRBD2 matching over 7 bases. CDR3 length: 15 amino acids. Germline trimming cut 4 bases from V and 1 base from J; bases unmatched to any gene: 8. Germline loops: CDR1 GTSNPN, CDR2 SVGIG (reference sequence). DNA of the CDR3: TGTGCCTGGACCCTAACGGGAGGAGGCACAGATACGCAGTATTTT. Protein: CAWTLTGGGTDTQYF.

This chain links TRBV30 with TRBJ2-1; possible D gene TRBD1, 5 bases. With 0 bases removed from V and 0 bases from J, the gap between germline ends came to 9 bases. The CDR3 runs to 15 residues. The V gene's germline CDR1 is GTSNPN and CDR2 SVGIG (reference sequence). In nucleotides, the CDR3 is TGTGCCTGGAGTGTACAGGCAGGCTCCTACAATGAGCAGTTCTTC. It encodes CAWSVQAGSYNEQFF.

V gene TRBV30 combines with J gene TRBJ2-5, with a weak D call TRBD2 (5 bases). CDR3 length: 16 residues. V was clipped by 1 base and J by 1 base, with 16 bases between them. From germline, CDR1 is GTSNPN and CDR2 SVGIG (reference sequence). CDR3 bases: TGTGCCTGGAGTGGACGGCGGGTACTGCGCCAAGAGACCCAGTACTTC. Amino acids: CAWSGRRVLRQETQYF.

The chain carries TRBV2 and TRBJ1-5; no clear D gene. The CDR3 is made up of 13 amino acids. With 5 bases removed from V and 3 bases from J, the gap between germline ends came to 8 bases. CDR1 and CDR2 from the germline V gene are SNHLY and FYNNEI. CDR3 loop: CASSLPSNQPQHF. For the CDR3, the DNA is TGTGCCAGCAGTCTACCATCCAATCAGCCCCAGCATTTT.

The V and J genes are TRBV4-1 and TRBJ2-3; 10 bases align to TRBD2. The CDR3 totals 15 residues. The germline V gene has CDR1 MGHRA and CDR2 YSYEKL. Trimming cost V 6 bases and J 2 bases; bases outside gene matches: 5. The CDR3 sequence is CASRSGGDLTDTQYF. DNA of the CDR3: TGCGCCAGCAGAAGCGGGGGGGACCTCACAGATACGCAGTATTTT.

The chain carries TRBV7-9 and TRBJ1-4, with no clear D. With 5 bases removed from V and 6 bases from J, the gap between germline ends came to 13 bases. Germline-derived CDR1 and CDR2 are SEHNR and FQNEAQ (reference sequence). The CDR3 sequence is 14 residues long. Here the CDR3 DNA reads TGTGCCAGCAGCCTGGAGGGAATAGATGAAAAACTGTTTTTT. This encodes CASSLEGIDEKLFF.

This clonotype was seen a handful of times. The chain's CDR3 is CASSVLAGGPRTQYF. The CDR3 region has the DNA TGTGCCAGCAGTGTCCTAGCGGGAGGGCCGCGGACCCAGTACTTC. The rearrangement joins TRBV6-1 to TRBJ2-5; 12 bases fit TRBD2. There are 15 residues in the CDR3. Germline CDR1 and CDR2: MNHNS and SASEGT. Germline trimming cut 4 bases from V and 7 bases from J; bases unmatched to any gene: 7.

This chain links TRBV5-6 with TRBJ2-1, with D perhaps assigned TRBD1 or TRBD2 (6 bases each). Germline assignment: CDR1 SGHDT and CDR2 YYEEEE. V was pared by 0 bases and J by 4 bases, with 14 bases between. This CDR3 contains 16 residues. The CDR3 coding sequence is TGTGCCAGCAGCTTGGGTTCCGGGGGCATATACAATGAGCAGTTCTTC. This sequence encodes CASSLGSGGIYNEQFF.

The V and J genes are TRBV18 and TRBJ2-7; 9 nucleotides line up with TRBD1. The CDR3 contains 16 residues. CDR1 is KGHSH and CDR2 is LQKENI in the germline V gene. V lost 3 bases, J lost 3 bases, and 9 bases stayed unmatched. CDR3 DNA: TGTGCCAGCTCACCGTCGGGACAGGGCAATGACTACGAGCAGTACTTC. Protein: CASSPSGQGNDYEQYF.

The chain has TRBV19 and TRBJ1-4; 7 bases are shared with TRBD1. Germline lookup yields CDR1 LNHDA and CDR2 SQIVND (reference sequence). V lost 3 bases to trimming and J lost 8 bases; unmatched junction nucleotides: 9. The CDR3 is 15 amino acids. This CDR3 reads CASSIGQEPHEKLFF. DNA for the CDR3: TGTGCCAGTAGTATCGGACAGGAACCCCACGAAAAACTGTTTTTT.